This T cell receptor beta chain was captured in a study of shared T cell receptors in the human thymus listed by TCRdb under 2021. In terms of the full investigation: The study examined how self-reactive, shared T-cell receptor alpha chains are generated in the human thymus.

CDR1 and CDR2 are read off the germline V gene as MGHRA and YSYEKL. Deletion took 4 bases off V and 2 bases off J, with a span of 24 bases between the germline ends. The CDR3 spans 19 residues, from the cysteine through the phenylalanine. Just CDR3 DNA is preserved here, 57 bases in frame from base 1. On this clone itself: This clone's antigen is unknown. No clone much larger than this one lies a single base away; base qualities are absent.

Receptors were amplified or captured by the immunoSEQ multiplex PCR assay. Here the immuneACCESS table is served through TCRdb, limited to in-frame sequences with V and J called. Missing clones are a known gap in these copies; in checked studies unresolved V genes cover under half, and the rest lacks a known reason. This sample gives under 850,000 clones in total; approximately 90% of them show up just once. The top ten hold over 0.008% of the sample. This sample also appeared in a second study, on human thymus T cells. The second paper states: Donors were immunologically healthy infants undergoing open corrective cardiac surgery for congenital heart defects in Finland. Thymus tissue was obtained as surgical resects removed during corrective cardiac surgery. V and J gene segment usage appeared biased in both thymic and peripheral blood repertoires. According to the related research, thymic TCR repertoires were highly overlapping among unrelated individuals. TCR alpha and beta repertoires from seven to nine infant thymus samples and a few related peripheral blood samples were characterized in the study. Donor ages ranged from about 7 to 244 days, and the cohort comprised six or seven male and a couple of female infants. After being mechanically released from the tissue, thymocytes were kept at -70 degrees C in pellets of roughly 9.5-32 million cells. A QIAsymphony instrument was used to extract genomic DNA from frozen cell pellets. The immunoSEQ multiplex PCR assay was used to amplify the TCRB and TCRAD loci from a standardized amount of quality-controlled genomic DNA. The amplicons spanned the V(D)J region and were long enough to cover the CDR3 and allow V and J genes to be identified. Through the commercial immunoSEQ service, the amplicons were sequenced on an Illumina platform. Primer bias and sequencing errors were corrected as previously described, and TCRAD and TCRB were defined on the basis of the IMGT database. immunoSEQ Analyzer 3.0 and VDJTools were used for repertoire analysis, which covered basic statistics, V/J segment usage, diversity estimates, rarefaction and pairwise overlap. Diversity was estimated using the Chao1, ChaoE, Efron-Thisted, Shannon and inverse Simpson indices, and was also estimated on datasets down-sampled to the size of the smallest sample. Repertoire overlap was assessed by strict matching of CDR3 nucleotide sequence, V gene and J gene, and clustering was done by Jaccard-based multidimensional scaling. On average, roughly 800,000 unique TCRB clonotypes were obtained from thymus samples, compared with 80,000 to 85,000 from blood samples.

The material sequenced was thymocytes. The origin of this receptor is a boy under two years old with a congenital heart defect. Donor details come from another sample of the same person, matched by shared clones. The V gene is TRBV4-1 and the J gene is TRBJ2-1; a weak D assignment points to TRBD2 (6 bases agree). In nucleotides, the sequence is TGCGCCAGCAGCCTGAAGGAGGGGAGGCCCCCCCCGCCCTACAATGAGCAGTTCTTC. This yields the protein CASSLKEGRPPPPYNEQFF.